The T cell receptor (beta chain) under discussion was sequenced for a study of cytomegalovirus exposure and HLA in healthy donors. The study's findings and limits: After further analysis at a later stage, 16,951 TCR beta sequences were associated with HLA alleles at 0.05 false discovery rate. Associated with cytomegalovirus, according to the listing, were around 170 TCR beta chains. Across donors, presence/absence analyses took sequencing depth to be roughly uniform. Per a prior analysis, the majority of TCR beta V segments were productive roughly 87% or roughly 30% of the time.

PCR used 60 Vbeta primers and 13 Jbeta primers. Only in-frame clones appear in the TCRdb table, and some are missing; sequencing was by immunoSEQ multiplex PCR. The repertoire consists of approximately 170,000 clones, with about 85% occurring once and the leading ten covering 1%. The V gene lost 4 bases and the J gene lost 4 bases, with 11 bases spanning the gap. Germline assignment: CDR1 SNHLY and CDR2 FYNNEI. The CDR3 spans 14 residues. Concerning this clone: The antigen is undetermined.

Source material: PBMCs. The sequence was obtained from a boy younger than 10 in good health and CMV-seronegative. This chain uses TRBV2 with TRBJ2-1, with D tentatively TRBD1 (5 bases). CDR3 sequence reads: CASSGGRKYNEQFF. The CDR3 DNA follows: TGTGCCAGCAGTGGGGGCAGGAAGTACAATGAGCAGTTCTTC.